This T cell receptor beta chain was profiled in a study of regulatory T cells in long-lasting Graves disease. Arm-PCR of CDR3 regions and iRepertoire HTBI primers were used to build TCR beta libraries. TCRdb reprocessed the multiplex PCR reads via MiXCR and lists one record per CDR3 protein. The sample has about 660,000 distinct CDR3 sequences, approximately 29% seen once; the top ten hold around 42%. The sample's time point: persistent/refractory GD, antithyroid drugs over 5 years with positive TRAb. PBMCs were the source of the RNA used for TCR sequencing. This clonotype was observed a handful of times. CDR3 length: 15 residues. Trimming shortened V by 6 bases and J by 9 bases, and 21 bases separated the two germline ends. Per the germline V gene, CDR1 is MNHEY and CDR2 is SVGEGT.

The source was peripheral blood mononuclear cells (PBMCs), collected when the disease was refractory, from a patient treated with antithyroid drugs. This chain joins TRBV6-2 or TRBV6-3 and TRBJ2-4, with a weak D call TRBD2 (6 bases). This TCR was recovered from a female donor with Graves disease. The CDR3 loop is CASSRSSDYSGIQYF. The CDR3 DNA is TGTGCCAGCAGCCGCAGCTCGGACTACTCCGGCATTCAGTACTTC.